These T cell receptor beta chains were read from a single sample in a study of shared clonotypes between healthy human individuals. Produced via immunoSEQ multiplex PCR; TCRdb's table is partial and in-frame only. The table lists approximately 980,000 clones, approximately 76% of them singletons. Sequences were obtained from memory CD4+ T cells sorted from blood. These TCRs come from a man between 18 and 35 years old in good health. Both conserved end residues are part of each CDR3. Each record gives: V gene, CDR3 length, J gene, clone size, D gene, CDR3 protein, CDR3 DNA. A D gene is named only where the DNA matches it firmly. Expanded clones are given a class, and other clones once, few, many or no size at all.

TRBV7-2	16	TRBJ2-7	.	TRBD2	CASSLAAGGQPYEQYF	TGTGCCAGCAGCTTAGCCGCGGGGGGACAACCCTACGAGCAGTACTTC
TRBV21-1	10	TRBJ1-2	.	.	CATLVLGYTF	TGTGCCACCCTAGTCCTTGGCTACACCTTC
TRBV5-1	16	TRBJ1-5	.	TRBD1	CASSLGGTEPNQPQHF	TGCGCCAGCAGCTTGGGAGGGACAGAACCCAATCAGCCCCAGCATTTT
TRBV5-6	15	TRBJ2-1	.	TRBD2	CASSGTSGTYNEQFF	TGTGCCAGCAGCGGGACTAGCGGGACCTACAATGAGCAGTTCTTC
TRBV2	15	TRBJ2-3	.	.	CASSPTSLRTDTQYF	TGTGCCAGCAGCCCGACTAGTCTCCGCACAGATACGCAGTATTTT
TRBV27	13	TRBJ1-2	.	.	CASSPDSVRGYTF	TGTGCCAGCAGCCCCGACAGCGTTAGGGGCTACACCTTC
TRBV19	13	TRBJ1-2	.	TRBD1	CASSELTGAGYTF	TGTGCCAGTAGTGAACTTACAGGGGCCGGCTACACCTTC
TRBV18	14	TRBJ2-3	.	.	CASSPGTNTDTQYF	TGTGCCAGCTCACCCGGGACCAACACAGATACGCAGTATTTT
TRBV29-1	13	TRBJ2-7	.	.	CSVSTGGGYEQYF	TGCAGCGTTTCAACAGGGGGAGGGTACGAGCAGTACTTC
TRBV7-2	13	TRBJ1-1	.	.	CATLRQLNTEAFF	TGTGCCACCTTGAGGCAGCTAAACACTGAAGCTTTCTTT
TRBV30	15	TRBJ2-5	.	.	CAWSVYRQIQETQYF	TGTGCCTGGAGTGTATATCGGCAGATACAAGAGACCCAGTACTTC
TRBV18	14	TRBJ2-5	.	TRBD1	CASSPRQGSETQYF	TGTGCCAGCTCTCCGCGACAGGGTTCCGAGACCCAGTACTTC
TRBV28	12	TRBJ1-4	.	.	CASSLGEEKLFF	TGTGCCAGCAGTTTAGGGGAGGAAAAACTGTTTTTT
TRBV10-3	15	TRBJ1-4	.	TRBD1	CAISDSGGLDEKLFF	TGTGCCATCAGTGACTCAGGGGGCTTGGATGAAAAACTGTTTTTT
TRBV28	17	TRBJ2-1	.	.	CASSSINRVNSYNEQFF	TGTGCCAGCAGTTCTATTAACAGGGTCAACTCCTACAATGAGCAGTTCTTC
TRBV7-9	13	TRBJ1-5	few	.	CASSANAGAAQHF	TGTGCCAGCAGCGCCAATGCGGGTGCAGCCCAGCATTTT
TRBV7-9	12	TRBJ2-1	.	.	CAGGDSYNEQFF	TGTGCCGGAGGGGACAGCTACAATGAGCAGTTCTTC
TRBV7-8	13	TRBJ1-6	.	.	CASSLAGDLSLHF	TGTGCCAGCAGCTTAGCTGGGGACCTTTCCCTCCACTTT
TRBV6-1	15	TRBJ2-7	.	TRBD1	CASSVGQVFRYEQYF	TGTGCCAGCAGTGTTGGACAGGTTTTTAGGTACGAGCAGTACTTC
TRBV27	16	TRBJ1-5	.	.	CASSPWTPYSNQPQHF	TGTGCCAGCAGTCCATGGACACCTTATAGCAATCAGCCCCAGCATTTT
TRBV5-4	16	TRBJ2-7	.	TRBD1	CASSHDPGQGEYEQYF	TGTGCCAGCAGCCACGATCCGGGACAGGGGGAGTACGAGCAGTACTTC
TRBV5-4	15	TRBJ1-1	.	TRBD1	CASSLASGGFTEAFF	TGTGCCAGCAGCTTGGCGTCAGGGGGCTTCACTGAAGCTTTCTTT
TRBV7-2	15	TRBJ2-3	.	.	CASSFSGTDTDTQYF	TGTGCCAGCAGCTTTTCCGGGACCGACACAGATACGCAGTATTTT
TRBV18	17	TRBJ2-4	.	TRBD1	CASSPNRDRGSKNIQYF	TGTGCCAGCTCACCAAACCGGGACAGGGGATCCAAAAACATTCAGTACTTC
TRBV5-5	12	TRBJ1-6	many	.	CASSLVGAPLHF	TGTGCCAGCAGCTTGGTGGGAGCTCCCCTCCACTTT
TRBV6-5	14	TRBJ2-3	.	.	CASSYRPVSDTQYF	TGTGCCAGCAGTTACCGGCCGGTTTCGGATACGCAGTATTTT